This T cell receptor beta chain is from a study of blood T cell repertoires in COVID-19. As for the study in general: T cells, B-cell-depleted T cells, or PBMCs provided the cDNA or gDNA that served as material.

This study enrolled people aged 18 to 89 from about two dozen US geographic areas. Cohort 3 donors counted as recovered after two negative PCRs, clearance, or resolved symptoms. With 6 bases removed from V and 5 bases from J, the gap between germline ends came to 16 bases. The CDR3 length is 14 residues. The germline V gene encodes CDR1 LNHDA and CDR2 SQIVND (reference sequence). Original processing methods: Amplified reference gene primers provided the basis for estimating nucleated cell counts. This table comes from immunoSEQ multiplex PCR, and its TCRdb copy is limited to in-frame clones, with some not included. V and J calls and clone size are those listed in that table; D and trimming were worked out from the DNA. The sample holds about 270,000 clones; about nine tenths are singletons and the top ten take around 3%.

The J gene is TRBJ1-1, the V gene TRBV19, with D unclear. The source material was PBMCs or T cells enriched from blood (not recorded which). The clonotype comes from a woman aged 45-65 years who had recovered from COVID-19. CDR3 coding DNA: TGTGCCAGTAGCCTCCGACGGAGGGAAACTGAAGCTTTCTTT. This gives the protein CASSLRRRETEAFF. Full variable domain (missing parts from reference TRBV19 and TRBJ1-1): DGGITQSPKYLFRKEGQNVTLSCEQNLNHDAMYWYRQDPGQGLRLIYYSQIVNDFQKGDIAEGYSVSREKKESFPLTVTSAQKNPTAFYLCASSLRRRETEAFFGQGTRLTVV.